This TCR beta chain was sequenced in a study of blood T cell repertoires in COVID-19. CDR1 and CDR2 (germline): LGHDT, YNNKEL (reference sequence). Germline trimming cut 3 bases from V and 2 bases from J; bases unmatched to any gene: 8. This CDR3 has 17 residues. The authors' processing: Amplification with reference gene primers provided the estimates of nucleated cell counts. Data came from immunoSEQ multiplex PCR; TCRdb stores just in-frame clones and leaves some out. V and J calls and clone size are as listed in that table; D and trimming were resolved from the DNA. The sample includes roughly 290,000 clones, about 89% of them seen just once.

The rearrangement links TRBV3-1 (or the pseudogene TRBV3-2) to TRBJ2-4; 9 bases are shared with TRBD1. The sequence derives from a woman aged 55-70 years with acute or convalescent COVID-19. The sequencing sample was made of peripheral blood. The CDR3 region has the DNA TGTGCCAGCAGCCAGCTAGGGACAGGGATGTCCAAAAACATTCAGTACTTC. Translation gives CASSQLGTGMSKNIQYF.